These T cell receptor beta chains were read from a single sample in a study of cytomegalovirus exposure and HLA in healthy donors. Method: immunoSEQ multiplex PCR; TCRdb's copy keeps in-frame clones and lacks some. Of some 150,000 clones in the sample, 76% were seen once. Sequenced sample: PBMCs. These receptor sequences come from a woman in her thirties or forties in good health and CMV-seronegative. CDR3s include the opening cysteine and the closing phenylalanine or tryptophan. Fields, in order: D gene, V gene, clone size, CDR3 protein. D genes are given only for firm matches. The size of a clone is reported for some rows only, either as once, few or many, or as a class for expanded clones.

>NA|TRBV13|once
CASSLGQGGYEQYF
>NA|TRBV7-8|once
CASSLGGQPQHF
>NA|TRBV25-1|NA
CASSEYPQRSPNEQYF
>TRBD2|TRBV5-4|once
CASSLFGTSVRTDTQYF
>NA|TRBV7-9|few
CSSSPTGYPHF
>TRBD1|TRBV11-2|once
CASSFGQDTDTQYF
>NA|TRBV28|NA
CASSFSVPSTDTQYF
>NA|TRBV14|NA
CASSRKVPWTRGGTNEQFF
>NA|TRBV2|NA
CASKSPGDTQYF
>NA|TRBV7-8|NA
CASRGRGARNEKLFF
>NA|TRBV5-5|once
CASSLSPLGGGTGYTF
>TRBD2|TRBV13|NA
CASSPPTSGGYEQYF
>TRBD2|TRBV6-6|NA
CASSPRGGEGGELFF
>TRBD2|TRBV7-8|NA
CASSLGLTSGQETQYF
>NA|TRBV28|NA
CASRASGGHLHF
>NA|TRBV5-1|once
CASNDRLNTEAFF
>TRBD1|TRBV2|NA
CASSDTRFWTGGVQPQHF
>NA|TRBV20-1|NA
CSVGQGNEQYF
>NA|TRBV5-8|NA
CASSLRGMENTEAFF
>NA|TRBV5-8|NA
CASSLATGVYEQYF
>TRBD1|TRBV6-5|once
CASSQQGWSDQPQHF
>NA|TRBV4-1|NA
CASSSQGPGYTF
>TRBD1|TRBV18|few
CASSPLTGAYTEAFF
>TRBD2|TRBV11-2|NA
CASSPGLAVLGTQYF
>TRBD2|TRBV19|NA
CASSMAVAGGPSYNEQFF
>NA|TRBV7-8|NA
CASSLGTPYQPQHF
>TRBD1|TRBV5-4|NA
CASSQGQGNPDTQYF
>TRBD2|TRBV2|few
CASSIAGLETQYF
>NA|TRBV2|NA
CASRGTSGGVEAFF
>NA|TRBV5-1|NA
CASSLASGMNTEAFF
>NA|TRBV13|NA
CASRSVTTGDTQYF
>NA|TRBV9|NA
CASSVWREGGAGANVLTF
>NA|TRBV6-1|NA
CASSEASRGYGYTF
>NA|TRBV2|NA
CASTRDTYEQYF
>TRBD2|TRBV11-3|NA
CASSLVAPPFLTSDPYEQYF
>TRBD2|TRBV5-1|NA
CASSQGTSGGGRETQYF
>NA|TRBV7-9|few
CASSEQITDTQYF
>TRBD1|TRBV19|NA
CASSIPGTEETQYF
>NA|TRBV11-2|NA
CASNSGVGYEQYF
>TRBD1|TRBV7-9|NA
CASSPGTAQETQYF
>TRBD2|TRBV25-1|NA
CASSQRGEGWAQYF
>NA|TRBV18|NA
CASSASGSYNEQFF
>TRBD1|TRBV5-5|NA
CASSQQGVGELFF
>NA|TRBV18|NA
CASSPPGSYNSPLHF
>NA|TRBV5-1|NA
CASSLAGDGNQPQHF
>TRBD1|TRBV2|NA
CASSIDRAVEQYF
>TRBD1|TRBV11-2|NA
CASSLDDRGSYEQYF
>NA|TRBV21-1|few
CASSKGQGQGFYSGNTIYF
>TRBD1|TRBV19|NA
CASRWGQGVRAEAFF
>NA|TRBV19|NA
CASSDTGIRNQPQHF
>NA|TRBV2|once
CASSDFKGELTHEQFF
>TRBD2|TRBV5-4|NA
CASSIAGVQETQYF
>NA|TRBV28|NA
CASSPDPGVRNTEAFF
>TRBD1|TRBV18|NA
CASSSQGAGYGYTF
>TRBD2|TRBV27|NA
CASSFSGSTYEQYF